These 10 T cell receptor beta chains were sequenced from one sample in a study of blood T cells in healthy people across ages. Primed by a sample-barcoded 5' primer and a J-beta primer mix, a second PCR proceeded for about 6 to 12 cycles. One entry per CDR3 protein results from TCRdb running MiXCR on the 5' RACE reads. The table records roughly 1.7 million distinct CDR3 sequences, approximately 32% of them present only once. Sequenced input: blood. The receptor set was obtained from a woman aged 25 to 39 in good health.

The chain uses TRBV15 and TRBJ2-3; 7 bases fit TRBD2. Trimming removed 4 bases from V and 2 bases from J; junction bases left unmatched: 18. The V gene's germline CDR1 is LNHNV and CDR2 YYDKDF (reference sequence). The CDR3 sequence is 19 residues long. The CDR3 bases are TGTGCCACCAGCAAGACGACGATGCTAGCGGACAACCCCACAGATACGCAGTATTTT. It codes for CATSKTTMLADNPTDTQYF.

This chain joins TRBV12-3 or TRBV12-4 and TRBJ1-3; unclear D gene. Deletions cut 3 bases from V and 3 bases from J, with 6 bases between. There are 13 residues in the CDR3. The CDR3 nucleotides are TGTGCCAGCAGTTTGATACTTGGAAACACCATATATTTT. Residues: CASSLILGNTIYF.

As regards this clonotype: One end of the junction does not line up with germline, which may come from a read error. The chain uses TRBV30 and TRBJ2-1, with TRBD2 matching over 8 bases. The length of the CDR3 is 15 residues. Germline V gene lookup returns CDR1 GTSNPN and CDR2 SVGIG (reference sequence). DNA of the CDR3: TGTGCCTGGAGTGTTAGGGCTAGCGGGTACAATGAGCAATACTTC. Its translation: CAWSVRASGYNEQYF.

This clonotype was seen only a few times. Here the CDR3 reads CSAPNLGRLSYEQYF. DNA for the CDR3: TGCAGTGCCCCAAATTTGGGCAGGTTGTCCTACGAGCAGTACTTC. The rearrangement links TRBV20-1 to TRBJ2-7; no reliable D call. V lost 6 bases and J lost 1, with 19 bases in between. The CDR3 runs 15 residues. Germline CDR1 and CDR2: DFQATT and SNEGSKA (reference sequence).

The CDR3 sequence: CSAYLEDRAGWTEAFF. The CDR3 DNA follows: TGCAGTGCTTATCTTGAGGACAGGGCCGGTTGGACTGAAGCTTTCTTT. The V gene is TRBV20-1, the J gene TRBJ1-1; TRBD1 matches at 8 bases. J gave up 5 bases and V 5 bases, and 16 bases lay outside the gene matches. Looked up from germline, CDR1 is DFQATT and CDR2 is SNEGSKA (reference sequence). The CDR3 is made up of 16 amino acids.

The V and J genes are TRBV5-5 and TRBJ2-5; 9 nucleotides match TRBD1. TRBJ2-4 matches the DNA end more closely, so the J call is doubtful. The germline V gene encodes CDR1 SGHKS and CDR2 YYEKEE (reference sequence). The CDR3 sequence is 16 residues long. DNA for the CDR3: TGTGCCAGCAGCGTAGGGACAGGGAATGGGGCAAACATTCAGTACTTC. Its protein product is CASSVGTGNGANIQYF.

This clonotype has just a few counts. This may be a read error, as it is one base from a much larger clone. The chain joins TRBV20-1 to TRBJ2-5; D gene uncertain. The germline V gene encodes CDR1 DFQATT and CDR2 SNEGSKA (reference sequence). The CDR3 consists of 13 residues. CDR3 residues: CSASSPMKETLYF. For the CDR3, the DNA is TGCAGTGCTAGTTCTCCGATGAAAGAGACCCTGTACTTC.

This clonotype showed up just a few times. This sequence joins TRBV7-9 and TRBJ2-5, with D perhaps TRBD2 (5 bases). Near its end, the DNA agrees better with TRBJ2-7, so the J call may be wrong. CDR3 size: 13 residues. The germline gives CDR1 SEHNR, CDR2 FQNEAQ (reference sequence). CDR3 nucleotide sequence: TGTGCCAGCAGCCGAGCGGCGGGTTCCGAGCAGTACTTC. Protein product: CASSRAAGSEQYF.

This clonotype came up a few times. The chain joins TRBV20-1 to TRBJ1-4; 8 bases are shared with TRBD1. The CDR3 runs 13 residues. Germline CDR1 reads DFQATT; CDR2 reads SNEGSKA (reference sequence). Germline trimming cut 6 bases from V and 8 bases from J; bases unmatched to any gene: 8. Here the CDR3 reads CSATGTGGEKLFF. The CDR3 DNA reads TGCAGTGCAACCGGGACAGGAGGGGAAAAACTGTTTTTT.

The J gene is TRBJ2-7, the V gene TRBV6-1, with TRBD1 identical over 9 bases. The CDR3 has 14 amino acids. Trimming removed 7 bases from V and 3 bases from J; junction bases left unmatched: 7. The germline V gene has CDR1 MNHNS and CDR2 SASEGT. The CDR3 reads CASIGTGRVYEQYF. CDR3 nucleotide sequence: TGTGCCAGCATTGGGACAGGGAGAGTCTACGAGCAGTACTTC.